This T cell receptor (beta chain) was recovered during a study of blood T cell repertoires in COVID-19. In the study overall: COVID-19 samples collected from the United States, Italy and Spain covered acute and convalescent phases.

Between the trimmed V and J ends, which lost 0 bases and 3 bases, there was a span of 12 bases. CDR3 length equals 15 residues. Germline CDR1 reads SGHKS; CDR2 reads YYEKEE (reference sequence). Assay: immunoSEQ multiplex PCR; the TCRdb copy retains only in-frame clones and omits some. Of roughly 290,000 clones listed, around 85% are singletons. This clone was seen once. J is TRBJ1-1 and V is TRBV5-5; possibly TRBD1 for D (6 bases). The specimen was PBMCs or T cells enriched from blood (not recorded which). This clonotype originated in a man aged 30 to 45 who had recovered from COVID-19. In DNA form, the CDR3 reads TGTGCCAGCAGCTTGGAGACAGGCAGCCACACTGAAGCTTTCTTT. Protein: CASSLETGSHTEAFF.